This T cell receptor (beta chain) was observed in a study of spatial heterogeneity in lung cancer. Time point: sample taken at primary tumor resection. Whole RNA, which was extracted from tumor, nontumor lung tissue or frozen PBMC, was sequenced without any cell sorting. The cohort: about 79 early-stage, untreated non-small cell lung cancer patients. From the 5' RACE reads, TCRdb called clonotypes with MiXCR, one entry per CDR3 protein. The repertoire holds 10,000 to 11,000 distinct CDR3 sequences, with approximately 24% as singletons. General observations from the study: Relative to follow-up, resection was when ubiquitous expanded tumor TCRs appeared more in blood.

The germline CDR1 and CDR2 sequences are MNHEY and SMNVEV (reference sequence). The CDR3 contains 15 residues. The J segment lost 1 base and the V segment lost 6 bases, leaving 7 bases of the junction unmatched. Comment on this clonotype: Its antigen is not identified.

The TCR originated in a female donor with early-stage non-small cell lung cancer. The sample was PBMCs, taken at surgery. The chain employs TRBV27 and TRBJ1-1, with 8 bases that match TRBD1. Written as DNA, the CDR3 is TGTGCCAGCAGCCCAGCCGGGACAGGGAACACTGAAGCTTTCTTT. Translating gives CASSPAGTGNTEAFF.